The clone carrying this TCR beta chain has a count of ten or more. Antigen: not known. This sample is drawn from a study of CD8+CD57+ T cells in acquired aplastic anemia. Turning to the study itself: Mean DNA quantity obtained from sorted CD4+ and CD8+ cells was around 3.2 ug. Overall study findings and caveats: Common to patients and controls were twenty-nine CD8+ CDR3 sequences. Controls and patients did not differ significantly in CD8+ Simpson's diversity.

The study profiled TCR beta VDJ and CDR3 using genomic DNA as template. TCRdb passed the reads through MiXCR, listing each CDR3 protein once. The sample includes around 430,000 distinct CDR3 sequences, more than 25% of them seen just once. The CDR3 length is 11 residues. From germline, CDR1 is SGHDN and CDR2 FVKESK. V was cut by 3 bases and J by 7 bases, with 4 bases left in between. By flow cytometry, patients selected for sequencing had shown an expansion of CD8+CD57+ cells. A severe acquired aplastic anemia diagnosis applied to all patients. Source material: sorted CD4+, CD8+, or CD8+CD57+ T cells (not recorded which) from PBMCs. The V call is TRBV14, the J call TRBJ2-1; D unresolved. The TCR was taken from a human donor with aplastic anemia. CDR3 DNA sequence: TGTGCCAGCAGCCACGGGAATGAGCAGTTCTTC. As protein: CASSHGNEQFF.